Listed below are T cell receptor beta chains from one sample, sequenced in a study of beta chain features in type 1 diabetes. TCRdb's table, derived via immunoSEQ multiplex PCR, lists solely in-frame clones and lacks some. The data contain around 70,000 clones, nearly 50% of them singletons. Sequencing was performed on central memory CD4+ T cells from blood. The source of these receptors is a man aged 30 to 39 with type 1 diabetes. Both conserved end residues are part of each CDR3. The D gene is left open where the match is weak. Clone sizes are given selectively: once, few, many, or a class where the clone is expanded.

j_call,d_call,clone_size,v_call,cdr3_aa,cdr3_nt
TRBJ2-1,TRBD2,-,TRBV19,CASSSQRGWENEQFF,TGTGCCAGTAGTAGCCAGCGGGGATGGGAAAATGAGCAGTTCTTC
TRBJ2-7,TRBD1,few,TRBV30,CAWARGQGGSYEQYF,TGTGCCTGGGCCCGAGGACAGGGGGGCTCCTACGAGCAGTACTTC
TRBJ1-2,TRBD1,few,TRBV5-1,CASSPGQGASGGYTF,TGCGCCAGCAGCCCGGGACAGGGGGCTTCAGGCGGCTACACCTTC
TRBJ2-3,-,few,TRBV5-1,CASSLGVGGADTQYF,TGCGCCAGCAGCTTGGGTGTCGGAGGGGCAGATACGCAGTATTTT
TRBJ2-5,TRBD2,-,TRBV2,CASRGLAGGRQETQYF,TGTGCCAGCAGGGGACTAGCGGGAGGCCGCCAAGAGACCCAGTACTTC
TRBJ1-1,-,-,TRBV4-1,CASSQEGVGGITEAFF,TGCGCCAGCAGCCAAGAAGGGGTGGGGGGGATTACTGAAGCTTTCTTT
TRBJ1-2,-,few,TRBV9,CASSASSGVGYTF,TGTGCCAGCAGCGCCTCCTCAGGGGTCGGCTACACCTTC
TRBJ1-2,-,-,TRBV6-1,CASSDRVDYGYTF,TGTGCCAGCAGTGATCGGGTCGACTATGGCTACACCTTC
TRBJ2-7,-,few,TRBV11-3,CASSLEGARSYEQYF,TGTGCCAGCAGCTTAGAAGGGGCCAGAAGCTACGAGCAGTACTTC
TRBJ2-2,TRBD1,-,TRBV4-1,CASSLRQGSTGELFF,TGCGCCAGCAGCCTTAGACAGGGGAGTACCGGGGAGCTGTTTTTT
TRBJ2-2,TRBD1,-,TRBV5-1,CASSLRTGDIGELFF,TGCGCCAGCAGCTTGAGAACAGGGGACATCGGGGAGCTGTTTTTT
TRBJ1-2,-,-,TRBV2,CASSEATGYGYTF,TGTGCCAGCAGTGAAGCCACGGGTTATGGCTACACCTTC
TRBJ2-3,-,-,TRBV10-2,CASSETRRSTDTQYF,TGCGCCAGCAGTGAAACCAGGAGGAGCACAGATACGCAGTATTTT
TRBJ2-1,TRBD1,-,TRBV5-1,CASSLAGTGGAYNEQFF,TGCGCCAGCAGCTTGGCCGGGACAGGGGGCGCCTACAATGAGCAGTTCTTC
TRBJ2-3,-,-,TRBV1,CTSRKGLAGLSTDTQYF,TGCACCAGCAGAAAAGGGCTAGCGGGGCTTAGCACAGATACGCAGTATTTT
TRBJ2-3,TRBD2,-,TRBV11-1,CASSRPGLAGSDTQYF,TGTGCCAGCAGCAGACCGGGACTAGCGGGTTCAGATACGCAGTATTTT
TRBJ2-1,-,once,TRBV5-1,CASSEQGYNEQFF,TGCGCCAGCAGCGAACAGGGTTACAATGAGCAGTTCTTC
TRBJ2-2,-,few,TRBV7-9,CASSLVAAGSTGELFF,TGTGCCAGCAGCTTAGTCGCAGCGGGCTCCACCGGGGAGCTGTTTTTT
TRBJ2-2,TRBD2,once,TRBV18,CASSPPGLAGGNTGELFF,TGTGCCAGCTCACCACCGGGACTAGCGGGGGGAAACACCGGGGAGCTGTTTTTT
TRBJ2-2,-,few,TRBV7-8,CASSSLTSSLGELFF,TGTGCCAGCAGCTCGTTGACTAGTTCGCTCGGGGAGCTGTTTTTT
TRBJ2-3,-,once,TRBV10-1,CASSAYLDTQYF,TGCGCCAGCAGTGCTTATTTGGATACGCAGTATTTT
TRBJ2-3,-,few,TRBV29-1,CSVLKAGRTDTQYF,TGCAGCGTCCTAAAGGCGGGGCGCACAGATACGCAGTATTTT
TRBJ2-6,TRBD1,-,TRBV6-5,CASSRTGSYVLTF,TGTGCCAGCAGTCGGACAGGGAGCTACGTCCTGACTTTC
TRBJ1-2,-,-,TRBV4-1,CASSQDFEREGANYGYTF,TGCGCCAGCAGCCAAGATTTCGAGAGGGAAGGAGCTAACTATGGCTACACCTTC
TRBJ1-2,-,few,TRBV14,CASSQDLRQYSGYTF,TGTGCCAGCAGCCAAGATCTTAGACAGTACTCTGGCTACACCTTC
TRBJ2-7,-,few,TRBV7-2,CASSLFHSGEQYF,TGTGCCAGCAGCTTATTTCATTCGGGGGAGCAGTACTTC
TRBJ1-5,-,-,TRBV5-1,CASSLGQNQPQHF,TGCGCCAGCAGCTTGGGACAAAATCAGCCCCAGCATTTT
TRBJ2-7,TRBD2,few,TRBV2,CASSEDGGAYEQYF,TGTGCCAGCAGTGAAGACGGGGGGGCCTACGAGCAGTACTTC
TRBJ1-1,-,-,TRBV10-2,CASSPGRSLNTEAFF,TGCGCCAGCAGCCCAGGGAGGAGTTTGAACACTGAAGCTTTCTTT
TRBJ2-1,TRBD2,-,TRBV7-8,CASSLAASGRGNEQFF,TGTGCCAGCAGCTTAGCTGCTAGCGGGAGGGGGAATGAGCAGTTCTTC
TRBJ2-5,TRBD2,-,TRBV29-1,CSGTSGQETQYF,TGCAGCGGGACTAGCGGCCAAGAGACCCAGTACTTC
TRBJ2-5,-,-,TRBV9,CASSVGTGSQETQYF,TGTGCCAGCAGCGTAGGTACAGGGTCCCAAGAGACCCAGTACTTC
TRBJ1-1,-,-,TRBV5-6,CASSFVHSSNTEAFF,TGTGCCAGCAGCTTCGTCCACTCATCGAACACTGAAGCTTTCTTT
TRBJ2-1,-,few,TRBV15,CATSRDPGDEQFF,TGTGCCACCAGCAGAGATCCGGGGGATGAGCAGTTCTTC
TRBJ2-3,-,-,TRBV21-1,CARPGDTQYF,TGTGCCAGGCCCGGGGATACGCAGTATTTT
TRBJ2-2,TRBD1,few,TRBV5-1,CASSARQGGTGELFF,TGCGCCAGCAGCGCCCGACAGGGGGGGACCGGGGAGCTGTTTTTT
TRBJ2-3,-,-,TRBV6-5,CASSYSVDYTQYF,TGTGCCAGCAGTTACTCGGTCGACTATACGCAGTATTTT
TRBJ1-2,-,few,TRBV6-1,CASQERGIYGYTF,TGTGCCAGCCAAGAAAGGGGGATCTATGGCTACACCTTC
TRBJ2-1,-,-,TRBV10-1,CASSDRNGLAFNEQFF,TGCGCCAGCAGTGATCGTAACGGGCTAGCTTTTAATGAGCAGTTCTTC
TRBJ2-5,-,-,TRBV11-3,CASSLRGGETQYF,TGTGCCAGCAGCTTAAGAGGAGGGGAGACCCAGTACTTC
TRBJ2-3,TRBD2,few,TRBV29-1,CSVDRGRTSGADTQYF,TGCAGCGTTGATAGGGGGCGGACTAGCGGCGCAGATACGCAGTATTTT
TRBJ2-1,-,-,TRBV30,CAWSAGGRAYNEQFF,TGTGCCTGGAGTGCGGGGGGCCGTGCCTACAATGAGCAGTTCTTC
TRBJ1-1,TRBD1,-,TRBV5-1,CASSSGQAGNTEAFF,TGCGCCAGCAGCTCGGGACAGGCGGGAAACACTGAAGCTTTCTTT
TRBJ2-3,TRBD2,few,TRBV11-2,CASSLGLAGVADTQYF,TGTGCCAGCAGCTTAGGACTAGCGGGAGTGGCGGATACGCAGTATTTT
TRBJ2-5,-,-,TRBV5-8,CASSRRAEQETQYF,TGTGCCAGCAGCCGGAGGGCGGAGCAAGAGACCCAGTACTTC
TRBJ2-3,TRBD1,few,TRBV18,CASSDRGRFLTDTQYF,TGTGCCAGCTCGGACAGGGGGCGCTTTCTTACAGATACGCAGTATTTT
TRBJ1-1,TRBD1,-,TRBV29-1,CSVKRQGTGTEAFF,TGCAGCGTAAAAAGACAGGGGACGGGCACTGAAGCTTTCTTT
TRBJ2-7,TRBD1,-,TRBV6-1,CASNRGAPYEQYF,TGTGCCAGCAACAGGGGCGCCCCCTACGAGCAGTACTTC
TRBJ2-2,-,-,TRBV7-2,CASSFAGNTGELFF,TGTGCCAGCAGCTTTGCGGGGAACACCGGGGAGCTGTTTTTT